The 27 T cell receptor beta chains presented below share a single source sample, sequenced in a study of T cells in Graves' hyperthyroidism and ophthalmopathy. Amplified TCR beta CDR3 regions came from RNA transcripts. Initially, a first-round RT-PCR of the TCR CDR3 employed the HTBI primer set. TCRdb re-called the multiplex PCR reads through MiXCR, storing one row per CDR3 protein. The sample lists some 250,000 distinct CDR3 sequences; about 14% were seen once. The sample comprised blood. Receptor source: a woman aged 40 to 50 with Graves' hyperthyroidism that later progressed to Graves' ophthalmopathy.

Many counts were recorded for this clonotype. V and J are TRBV18 and TRBJ2-7; D may correspond to TRBD1 or TRBD2 (7 bases each). Trimming cost V 6 bases and J 4 bases, with 13 bases left between them. The CDR3 is 13 amino acids. Looked up from germline, CDR1 is KGHSH and CDR2 is LQKENI. The CDR3 loop reads CASSGGDSYEQYF. CDR3 nucleotides: TGTGCCAGCTCGGGGGGGGACAGTTACGAGCAGTACTTC.

This clonotype was seen many times. The gene calls are TRBV12-3 or TRBV12-4 and TRBJ2-7; D is unresolved. Trimming took 2 bases from V and 7 from J, leaving 12 bases between them. The CDR3 spans 13 residues. This CDR3 is CASSLSVTWEQYF. The DNA of the CDR3 is TGTGCCAGCAGTTTAAGCGTTACCTGGGAGCAGTACTTC.

This clonotype has a count of ten or more. This chain connects TRBV19 to TRBJ2-1; D gene uncertain. The V gene's germline CDR1 is LNHDA and CDR2 SQIVND (reference sequence). This CDR3 comprises 13 residues. The V end was cut by 6 bases, the J end by 5 bases, with 11 bases between. CDR3 sequence (DNA): TGTGCCAGTAGCCCCTCCCATGACAATGAGCAGTTCTTC. This translates into CASSPSHDNEQFF. The entire variable domain, with the rest obtained from reference TRBV19 and TRBJ2-1, is as follows: DGGITQSPKYLFRKEGQNVTLSCEQNLNHDAMYWYRQDPGQGLRLIYYSQIVNDFQKGDIAEGYSVSREKKESFPLTVTSAQKNPTAFYLCASSPSHDNEQFFGPGTRLTVL.

In this sample, this clonotype turned up many times. This chain connects TRBV19 to TRBJ2-1; maybe TRBD1 (6 bases). The CDR3 spans 17 residues. Germline V gene lookup returns CDR1 LNHDA and CDR2 SQIVND (reference sequence). V shed 3 bases and J shed 2 bases, with 17 bases lying between them. The CDR3 region is CASSMGASLDPYNEQFF. The CDR3, as DNA: TGTGCCAGTAGTATGGGGGCTAGCCTAGACCCCTACAATGAGCAGTTCTTC.

This clonotype was observed many times. V and J are TRBV2 and TRBJ1-3, with no clear D. Germline values: CDR1 SNHLY, CDR2 FYNNEI. This CDR3 comprises 15 residues. The V and J ends lost 3 bases and 1 base respectively, with 10 bases between them. CDR3 loop: CASSDMRVSGNTIYF. Written as DNA, the CDR3 is TGTGCCAGCAGTGATATGAGGGTATCTGGAAACACCATATATTTT.

This clonotype was recorded at least ten times. This chain connects TRBV4-1 to TRBJ2-7, with D tentatively TRBD1 (5 bases). Trimming removed 1 base from V and 6 bases from J, with 19 bases in between. The CDR3 is made up of 16 amino acids. The germline gives CDR1 MGHRA, CDR2 YSYEKL. CDR3 protein: CASSQARTQGRGEQYF. The CDR3 nucleotides are TGCGCCAGCAGCCAAGCCAGGACCCAGGGCCGTGGCGAGCAGTACTTC.

This clonotype was picked up many times. This chain joins TRBV7-2 and TRBJ1-5; 8 bases line up with TRBD1. The CDR3 loop spans 16 amino acids. V was clipped by 3 bases and J by 4 bases; unmatched bases: 8. Germline V gene data show CDR1 as SGHTA and CDR2 as FQGNSA. The CDR3 here is CASSFAEGQGNQPQHF. The CDR3 DNA reads as TGTGCCAGCAGCTTCGCAGAAGGACAGGGAAATCAGCCCCAGCATTTT.

The CDR3 region is CASSQGQYSNQPQHF. The CDR3 DNA is TGTGCCAGCAGCCAGGGACAGTATAGCAATCAGCCCCAGCATTTT. The chain is built from TRBV11-2 and TRBJ1-5, with 7 positions matching TRBD1. The length of the CDR3 is 15 residues. Germline assignment: CDR1 SGHAT and CDR2 FQNNGV. V dropped 5 bases and J dropped 0; count of bases not matched to a gene: 4.

This chain uses TRBV4-1 with TRBJ2-7; D is undetermined. Looked up from germline, CDR1 is MGHRA and CDR2 is YSYEKL. The CDR3 covers 17 residues. Trimming took 1 base from V and 3 from J, leaving 19 bases between them. The CDR3 region is CASSQVIGPREDYEQYF. As DNA, the CDR3 is TGCGCCAGCAGCCAAGTGATAGGGCCCAGAGAGGACTACGAGCAGTACTTC.

This clonotype came up many times. The CDR3 coding sequence is TGCGCCAGCAGCCAAGATAGTAGGACCTCGTGGACAGATACGCAGTATTTT. Translation gives CASSQDSRTSWTDTQYF. The chain recombines TRBV4-1 with TRBJ2-3, with D uncertain. The germline gives CDR1 MGHRA, CDR2 YSYEKL. The CDR3 runs 17 residues. V was pared by 0 bases and J by 3 bases, with 16 bases between.

This clonotype was seen ten or more times. The rearrangement links TRBV7-9 to TRBJ1-2; tentatively, D is TRBD1 (5 bases). With 0 bases removed from V and 4 bases from J, the gap between germline ends came to 12 bases. The V gene's germline CDR1 is SEHNR and CDR2 FQNEAQ (reference sequence). The CDR3 extends over 15 amino acids. Here the CDR3 reads CASSLASGASYGYTF. The CDR3 coding sequence is TGTGCCAGCAGCTTAGCTTCTGGGGCTAGCTATGGCTACACCTTC.

This clonotype was picked up many times. The chain is built from TRBV27 and TRBJ2-5; the D gene is possibly TRBD1 (5 bases). The CDR3 consists of 15 residues. Germline CDR1 is MNHEY and CDR2 is SMNVEV (reference sequence). Trimming removed 0 bases at V and 5 bases at J, with 13 bases between. CDR3 sequence (DNA): TGTGCCAGCAGTTTATCAAAGGGATCAGGGGAGACCCAGTACTTC. Its protein is CASSLSKGSGETQYF.

The sample holds many counts of this clonotype. This chain uses TRBV2 with TRBJ2-3; 12 bases map to TRBD2. This CDR3 has 20 amino acids. J was trimmed by 3 bases and V by 3 bases; bases with no gene match: 16. Germline values: CDR1 SNHLY, CDR2 FYNNEI. CDR3 nucleotides: TGTGCCAGCAGTGAGATGGCTAGCGGGAGGGCCCGTCCGTGGACAGATACGCAGTATTTT. Translating gives CASSEMASGRARPWTDTQYF.

This clonotype was recorded many times. The chain combines TRBV28 with TRBJ1-2; tentative D call: TRBD1 (5 bases). Trimming pared 3 bases from V and 5 bases from J, leaving 25 bases between. Germline V gives CDR1 MDHEN, CDR2 SYDVKM. The CDR3 extends over 18 amino acids. As DNA, the CDR3 is TGTGCCAGCAGTTTCCACCGGAAGGGACTGGGACGGTTTTATGGCTACACCTTC. It is translated as CASSFHRKGLGRFYGYTF.

The J gene is TRBJ2-3, the V gene TRBV20-1, with 12 bases matching TRBD2. This CDR3 is built from 14 residues. Unmatched junction bases numbered 5, after V lost 6 bases and J lost 4 bases. Germline CDR1 and CDR2: DFQATT and SNEGSKA (reference sequence). DNA of the CDR3: TGCAGTGCCAGGACTAGCGGGACCGCAGATACGCAGTATTTT. Protein: CSARTSGTADTQYF.

Comments on this clonotype: One junction end does not reproduce the germline sequence, and a read error may be involved. The chain combines TRBV19 with TRBJ1-1, with TRBD1 identical over 8 bases. The CDR3 sequence is 12 residues long. Per germline, CDR1 LNHDA and CDR2 SQIVND (reference sequence). The CDR3 coding sequence is TGTACCAGTAGTATCCGACAGGGGAGGGCTTTCTTT. It is translated as CTSSIRQGRAFF. Drawing the rest from reference TRBV19 and TRBJ1-1, the complete variable domain is DGGITQSPKYLFRKEGQNVTLSCEQNLNHDAMYWYRQDPGQGLRLIYYSQIVNDFQKGDIAEGYSVSREKKESFPLTVTSAQKNPTAFYLCTSSIRQGRAFFGQGTRLTVV.

This clonotype was seen many times. The rearrangement joins TRBV9 to TRBJ1-6; 7 positions agree with TRBD1. This CDR3 has 15 residues. V lost 4 bases and J lost 6; bases outside the gene matches: 7. Germline CDR1 is SGDLS and CDR2 is YYNGEE. The chain's CDR3 is CASSSRDRVNSPLHF. The CDR3 nucleotides are TGTGCCAGCAGCTCCCGGGACAGAGTTAATTCACCCCTCCACTTT. The full variable domain, in which reference TRBV9 and TRBJ1-6 provide the parts outside the CDR3, is DSGVTQTPKHLITATGQRVTLRCSPRSGDLSVYWYQQSLDQGLQFLIQYYNGEERAKGNILERFSAQQFPDLHSELNLSSLELGDSALYFCASSSRDRVNSPLHFGNGTRLTVT.

This clonotype was observed many times. The chain is built from TRBV11-2 and TRBJ2-3, with D hard to call. The CDR3 has 15 residues. Trimming took 5 bases from V and 3 from J, leaving 15 bases between them. Germline CDR1 is SGHAT and CDR2 is FQNNGV. The CDR3 DNA sequence: TGTGCCAGCAGCGGGGTCGCCGCTGGGACAGATACGCAGTATTTT. Protein product: CASSGVAAGTDTQYF.

The rearrangement uses TRBV3-1 and TRBJ2-2, with D perhaps TRBD2 (5 bases). CDR3 length: 16 amino acids. The V gene lost 5 bases and the J gene lost 8 bases, with 21 bases spanning the gap. CDR1 and CDR2 from the germline V gene are LGHDT and YNNKEL (reference sequence). The CDR3 here is CASSARGSHSEGELFF. CDR3 nucleotides: TGTGCCAGCAGCGCCCGAGGGAGTCATAGTGAGGGGGAGCTGTTTTTT.

The table lists this clonotype with many counts. The rearrangement joins TRBV6-5 to TRBJ1-2; D is unclear. V was cut by 0 bases and J by 2 bases, with 10 bases left in between. The CDR3 runs to 15 residues. Germline V gene data show CDR1 as MNHEY and CDR2 as SVGAGI. The CDR3 DNA reads TGTGCCAGCAGTTACTCTCGGGGTTCAAACTATGGCTACACCTTC. Translating gives CASSYSRGSNYGYTF.

This clonotype was picked up a small number of times. The chain couples TRBV7-2 to TRBJ2-7; a weak D match, TRBD2 (6 bases). CDR1 and CDR2 from the germline V gene are SGHTA and FQGNSA. The ends were cut back, 4 bases at V and 3 bases at J, with 13 bases in the middle. The CDR3 has 14 residues. The chain's CDR3 is CASSYSAGYYEQYF. The DNA of the CDR3 is TGTGCCAGCAGCTATTCAGCGGGCTACTACGAGCAGTACTTC. Drawing the rest from reference TRBV7-2 and TRBJ2-7, the complete variable domain is GAGVSQSPSNKVTEKGKDVELRCDPISGHTALYWYRQSLGQGLEFLIYFQGNSAPDKSGLPSDRFSAERTGGSVSTLTIQRTQQEDSAVYLCASSYSAGYYEQYFGPGTRLTVT.

This clonotype has a count of ten or more. J is TRBJ2-7 and V is TRBV19; TRBD1 is a possible D gene (6 bases). Trimming cost V 3 bases and J 0 bases, with 12 bases left between them. This CDR3 spans 15 amino acids. Germline CDR1 LNHDA, CDR2 SQIVND (reference sequence). CDR3 coding DNA: TGTGCCAGTAGTATTACAGGGACCGGCTCCTACGAGCAGTACTTC. Translated, it gives CASSITGTGSYEQYF.

This clonotype was seen at least ten times. The V and J genes are TRBV5-1 and TRBJ2-5; TRBD2 aligns across 8 bases. V lost 4 bases and J lost 6; bases outside the gene matches: 11. The CDR3 totals 15 residues. The V gene's germline CDR1 is SGHRS and CDR2 YFSETQ. CDR3 in amino acids: CASSTLGRGRKTQYF. CDR3 nucleotide sequence: TGCGCCAGCAGCACTCTCGGGAGGGGCCGCAAGACCCAGTACTTC.

This clonotype was seen repeatedly, ten times or more. This chain links TRBV3-1 with TRBJ2-3, with a tentative D call TRBD1 (6 bases). Germline CDR1 and CDR2: LGHDT and YNNKEL (reference sequence). Trimming left V 1 base short and J 1 base short, with 15 bases between. The CDR3 has 17 amino acids. The CDR3 is CASSQGFGTPRTDTQYF. In nucleotides, the CDR3 is TGTGCCAGCAGCCAAGGGTTTGGGACACCCCGCACAGATACGCAGTATTTT.

This clonotype was found many times. This chain joins TRBV7-9 and TRBJ2-7; TRBD2 matches at 11 bases. The J segment lost 0 bases and the V segment lost 3 bases, leaving 7 bases of the junction unmatched. The CDR3 has 17 amino acids. Germline-derived CDR1 and CDR2 are SEHNR and FQNEAQ (reference sequence). In DNA form, the CDR3 reads TGTGCCAGCAGCTTGGGGACTAGCGGAAGGAGCTCCTACGAGCAGTACTTC. It encodes CASSLGTSGRSSYEQYF.

This clonotype was observed at least ten times. J is TRBJ1-1 and V is TRBV28, with D maybe TRBD1 (6 bases). This CDR3 has 15 amino acids. V was pared by 3 bases and J by 4 bases, with 15 bases between. Germline CDR1 and CDR2: MDHEN and SYDVKM. The chain's CDR3 is CASSFFLQGVTEAFF. CDR3 sequence (DNA): TGTGCCAGCAGTTTTTTCCTACAGGGAGTCACTGAAGCTTTCTTT.

The chain couples TRBV5-1 to TRBJ2-7, with 7 positions matching TRBD1. The V and J ends lost 1 base and 0 bases, in that order; junction bases with no gene match: 4. The CDR3 length is 15 residues. CDR1 is SGHRS, CDR2 YFSETQ, per germline. CDR3 sequence reads: CASSLRQGLSYEQYF. CDR3 in DNA: TGCGCCAGCAGCTTGAGACAGGGCCTCTCCTACGAGCAGTACTTC. The full variable domain, with the rest looked up from reference TRBV5-1 and TRBJ2-7, is KAGVTQTPRYLIKTRGQQVTLSCSPISGHRSVSWYQQTPGQGLQFLFEYFSETQRNKGNFPGRFSGRQFSNSRSEMNVSTLELGDSALYLCASSLRQGLSYEQYFGPGTRLTVT.